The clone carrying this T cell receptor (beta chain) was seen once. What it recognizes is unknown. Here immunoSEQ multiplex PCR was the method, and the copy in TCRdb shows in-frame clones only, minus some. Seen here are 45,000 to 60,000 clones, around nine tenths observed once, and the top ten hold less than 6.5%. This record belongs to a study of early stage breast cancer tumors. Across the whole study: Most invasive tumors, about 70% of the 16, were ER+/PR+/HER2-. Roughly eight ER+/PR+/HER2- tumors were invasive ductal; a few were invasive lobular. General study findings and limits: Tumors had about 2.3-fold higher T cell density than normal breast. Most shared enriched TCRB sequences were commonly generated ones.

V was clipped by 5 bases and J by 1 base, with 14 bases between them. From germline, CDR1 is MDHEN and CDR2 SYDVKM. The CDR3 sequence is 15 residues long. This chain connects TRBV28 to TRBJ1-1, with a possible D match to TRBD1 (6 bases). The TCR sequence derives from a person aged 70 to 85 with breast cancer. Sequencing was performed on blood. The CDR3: CASSPHRATNTEAFF. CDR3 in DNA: TGTGCCAGCAGTCCCCACAGGGCTACGAACACTGAAGCTTTCTTT.